These T cell receptor beta chains were read from a single sample in a study of cytotoxic CD8 clonotypes in ibrutinib-treated CLL. Clones were read by immunoSEQ multiplex PCR, and TCRdb kept only the in-frame ones, dropping some. This sample yields under 200,000 clones, of which under 85% are seen a single time; 3.5% to 5.5% belongs to the top ten. This material consisted of PBMCs, taken after 24 months of ibrutinib treatment. The receptors were sampled from a human donor with chronic lymphocytic leukemia. Both conserved end residues are part of each CDR3. Fields, in order: clone size, V gene, D gene, J gene, CDR3 DNA, CDR3 protein. D genes are given only for firm matches. Only some rows state a clone size, as once, few, many or a class for expanded clones.

clone_size: few
v_call: TRBV7-2
d_call: TRBD1
j_call: TRBJ1-5
cdr3_nt: TGTGCCAGCAGCTTAGGGGGAGGACAGGGTTATCAGCCCCAGCATTTT
cdr3_aa: CASSLGGGQGYQPQHF

clone_size: .
v_call: TRBV27
d_call: TRBD1
j_call: TRBJ1-2
cdr3_nt: TGTGCCAGCAGCTCACACACCGGGACAGCTCGGGTTGGGGCCTATGGCTACACCTTC
cdr3_aa: CASSSHTGTARVGAYGYTF

clone_size: .
v_call: TRBV7-2
d_call: TRBD1
j_call: TRBJ1-5
cdr3_nt: TGTGCCAGCAGCTCCCCCGCCGGGACAGTGATTAGCAATCAGCCCCAGCATTTT
cdr3_aa: CASSSPAGTVISNQPQHF

clone_size: .
v_call: TRBV7-9
d_call: .
j_call: TRBJ2-4
cdr3_nt: TGTGCCAGCAGTCGTCCGACCTTAGCCAAAAACATTCAGTACTTC
cdr3_aa: CASSRPTLAKNIQYF

clone_size: .
v_call: TRBV28
d_call: TRBD2
j_call: TRBJ2-7
cdr3_nt: TGTGCCAGCAGTTTATGGGCAACGGGAGGGCTGGGTGAGCAGTACTTC
cdr3_aa: CASSLWATGGLGEQYF

clone_size: .
v_call: TRBV19
d_call: .
j_call: TRBJ1-3
cdr3_nt: TGTGCCAGTAGTATATCGGGCTCTGGAAACACCATATATTTT
cdr3_aa: CASSISGSGNTIYF

clone_size: .
v_call: TRBV11-2
d_call: .
j_call: TRBJ2-7
cdr3_nt: TGTGCCAGCAGCTTGAAGGGACCCTACGAGCAGTACTTC
cdr3_aa: CASSLKGPYEQYF

clone_size: .
v_call: TRBV7-2
d_call: .
j_call: TRBJ2-7
cdr3_nt: TGTGCCAGCAGCTTCCAGGAGGCTTCCTACGAGCAGTACTTC
cdr3_aa: CASSFQEASYEQYF

clone_size: .
v_call: TRBV6-6
d_call: .
j_call: TRBJ1-2
cdr3_nt: TGTGCCAGCAGTTACTCGTTAGACCGATATGGCTACACCTTC
cdr3_aa: CASSYSLDRYGYTF

clone_size: once
v_call: TRBV28
d_call: .
j_call: TRBJ1-1
cdr3_nt: TGTGCCAGCAGTACCCGTCAGCGGGGGCGGACTGAAGCTTTCTTT
cdr3_aa: CASSTRQRGRTEAFF

clone_size: .
v_call: TRBV4-3
d_call: .
j_call: TRBJ1-3
cdr3_nt: TGCGCCAGCAGCCACTCTTCCACGCCGAACACCATATATTTT
cdr3_aa: CASSHSSTPNTIYF

clone_size: .
v_call: TRBV7-9
d_call: .
j_call: TRBJ2-5
cdr3_nt: TGTGCCAGCAGCTTAAGCACAGTTCAAGAGACCCAGTACTTC
cdr3_aa: CASSLSTVQETQYF

clone_size: once
v_call: TRBV11-2
d_call: TRBD2
j_call: TRBJ2-1
cdr3_nt: TGTGCCAGCCGGACTAGCGGGAGGAATGAGCAGTTCTTC
cdr3_aa: CASRTSGRNEQFF

clone_size: .
v_call: TRBV7-9
d_call: TRBD2
j_call: TRBJ2-7
cdr3_nt: TGTGCCAGCATCCCAGCGGGAGGATCCTACGAGCAGTACTTC
cdr3_aa: CASIPAGGSYEQYF

clone_size: .
v_call: TRBV30
d_call: TRBD1
j_call: TRBJ1-2
cdr3_nt: TGTGCCTGGTTGACAGGGGGCTATGGCTACACCTTC
cdr3_aa: CAWLTGGYGYTF

clone_size: .
v_call: TRBV6-4
d_call: .
j_call: TRBJ1-5
cdr3_nt: TGTGCCAGCAGTCCCGGAGCCATGGGCAATCAGCCCCAGCATTTT
cdr3_aa: CASSPGAMGNQPQHF

clone_size: .
v_call: TRBV11-2
d_call: .
j_call: TRBJ2-7
cdr3_nt: TGTGCCAGCAGCTTAGGGGGGGGCAGCGACGAGCAGTACTTC
cdr3_aa: CASSLGGGSDEQYF

clone_size: .
v_call: TRBV10-3
d_call: TRBD2
j_call: TRBJ2-3
cdr3_nt: TGTGCCATCAGTGAGTATGGTAGCGGGAGAGGGACAGATACGCAGTATTTT
cdr3_aa: CAISEYGSGRGTDTQYF

clone_size: .
v_call: TRBV19
d_call: .
j_call: TRBJ2-7
cdr3_nt: TGTGCCAGTAGTATAAGGGGTAAGACGGTCTCCTACGAGCAGTACTTC
cdr3_aa: CASSIRGKTVSYEQYF

clone_size: .
v_call: TRBV14
d_call: TRBD2
j_call: TRBJ2-2
cdr3_nt: TGTGCCAGCAGCCAAGATGGTGGTAGCGGGAAGACCGGGGAGCTGTTTTTT
cdr3_aa: CASSQDGGSGKTGELFF

clone_size: .
v_call: TRBV19
d_call: .
j_call: TRBJ1-1
cdr3_nt: TGTGCCAGTAAGACCCCGTACTCTACTGAAGCTTTCTTT
cdr3_aa: CASKTPYSTEAFF

clone_size: .
v_call: TRBV9
d_call: .
j_call: TRBJ2-7
cdr3_nt: TGTGCCAGCAGCCCAAGGGGAGCGTGGGGCCACGAGCAGTACTTC
cdr3_aa: CASSPRGAWGHEQYF

clone_size: once
v_call: TRBV11-2
d_call: TRBD2
j_call: TRBJ2-1
cdr3_nt: TGTGCCAGCAGCTTTGGGCTAGCGGAATACAATGAGCAGTTCTTC
cdr3_aa: CASSFGLAEYNEQFF

clone_size: .
v_call: TRBV5-5
d_call: .
j_call: TRBJ1-2
cdr3_nt: TGTGCCAGCAGCCCCGGGACACCCCTTTATGGCTACACCTTC
cdr3_aa: CASSPGTPLYGYTF

clone_size: .
v_call: TRBV7-3
d_call: TRBD1
j_call: TRBJ2-7
cdr3_nt: TGTGCCAGCAGCGAGGGACAGGGGGCCGTCTACGAGCAGTACTTC
cdr3_aa: CASSEGQGAVYEQYF

clone_size: .
v_call: TRBV9
d_call: TRBD2
j_call: TRBJ2-1
cdr3_nt: TGTGCCAGCAGCGTATCCTTAGCGGGAGGGGAGAATGAGCAGTTCTTC
cdr3_aa: CASSVSLAGGENEQFF

clone_size: .
v_call: TRBV5-1
d_call: .
j_call: TRBJ1-3
cdr3_nt: TGCGCCAGCAGCAGGCAGGATCGTGGAAACACCATATATTTT
cdr3_aa: CASSRQDRGNTIYF

clone_size: .
v_call: TRBV7-2
d_call: TRBD2
j_call: TRBJ2-7
cdr3_nt: TGTGCCAGCAGCTTAGTAAGGACTAGCGGCCGCGCCTACGAGCAGTACTTC
cdr3_aa: CASSLVRTSGRAYEQYF

clone_size: .
v_call: TRBV7-2
d_call: .
j_call: TRBJ1-2
cdr3_nt: TGTGCCAGCACCCCTTTCCAAGCCGGGGGTGGCTACACCTTC
cdr3_aa: CASTPFQAGGGYTF

clone_size: .
v_call: TRBV2
d_call: .
j_call: TRBJ2-5
cdr3_nt: TGTGCCAGCTTAAGAACCACGTACCAAGAGACCCAGTACTTC
cdr3_aa: CASLRTTYQETQYF

clone_size: .
v_call: TRBV19
d_call: TRBD2
j_call: TRBJ2-1
cdr3_nt: TGTGCCAGTAGCCCTAGCGGGGGGAACCTCAGAGAGCAGTTCTTC
cdr3_aa: CASSPSGGNLREQFF

clone_size: .
v_call: TRBV5-8
d_call: .
j_call: TRBJ1-5
cdr3_nt: TGTGCCAGCAGCTTGGGCTCGTCGGGATATCAGCCCCAGCATTTT
cdr3_aa: CASSLGSSGYQPQHF

clone_size: once
v_call: TRBV6-5
d_call: .
j_call: TRBJ1-2
cdr3_nt: TGTGCCAGCACACAGGGACCTAATTATGGCTACACCTTC
cdr3_aa: CASTQGPNYGYTF

clone_size: .
v_call: TRBV6-4
d_call: TRBD1
j_call: TRBJ2-1
cdr3_nt: TGTGCCAGCAGAAAGGACAGGTACAATGAGCAGTTCTTC
cdr3_aa: CASRKDRYNEQFF

clone_size: .
v_call: TRBV7-3
d_call: .
j_call: TRBJ2-2
cdr3_nt: TGTGCCAGCAACCTAGAAGGATCCACCGGGGAGCTGTTTTTT
cdr3_aa: CASNLEGSTGELFF

clone_size: .
v_call: TRBV6-5
d_call: .
j_call: TRBJ1-2
cdr3_nt: TGTGCCAGCAGTCGTGGCACCCGGGGAGGTGGCTACACCTTC
cdr3_aa: CASSRGTRGGGYTF

clone_size: .
v_call: TRBV28
d_call: TRBD1
j_call: TRBJ2-2
cdr3_nt: TGTGCCAGCAGTCATGGGACAGGGAGCGGCGGGGAGCTGTTTTTT
cdr3_aa: CASSHGTGSGGELFF

clone_size: .
v_call: TRBV19
d_call: .
j_call: TRBJ2-1
cdr3_nt: TGTGCCAGTAGTTCTGCCTCAACCAGGGAGCAGTTCTTC
cdr3_aa: CASSSASTREQFF

clone_size: .
v_call: TRBV2
d_call: .
j_call: TRBJ2-7
cdr3_nt: TGTGCCAGCAGTGAAGACGGCAGATTATACGAGCAGTACTTC
cdr3_aa: CASSEDGRLYEQYF

clone_size: .
v_call: TRBV25-1
d_call: .
j_call: TRBJ1-3
cdr3_nt: TGTGCCAGCAGGCCTCCCCACAGCTCTGGAAACACCATATATTTT
cdr3_aa: CASRPPHSSGNTIYF